This T cell receptor (beta chain) appears in the sequencing data of a study of blood T cells in healthy people across ages. General study findings and limits: Roughly linear declines in TCR beta diversity per million T cells occurred with age.

The authors ran a second PCR of about 6 to 11 cycles using a sample-barcoded 5' primer and a J-beta primer mix. TCRdb passed the 5' RACE reads through MiXCR, listing each CDR3 protein once. The repertoire holds under 2,000,000 distinct CDR3 sequences, with 49% as singletons. CDR1 and CDR2 (germline): ENHRY, SYGVKD. The ends lost 8 bases at V and 10 bases at J; junction bases unmatched: 12. This CDR3 contains 15 residues. Remarks on this clonotype: Its target is not known.

Sequenced input: blood. This chain links TRBV10-3 with TRBJ1-6, with 9 bases lining up with TRBD1. This sequence originates from a woman aged 40 to 50 in good health. CDR3 DNA: TGTGCCATCGGGGACGCACAGGGGGCGAGATCACCCCTCCACTTT. The encoded protein is CAIGDAQGARSPLHF.